This TCR beta chain was retrieved from a study of neurological immune-mediated disorders. General observations from the study: TCR clonal expansion peaked in HTLV-1-associated myelopathy patients and was lowest in multiple sclerosis patients.

CDR1 is SGHRS, CDR2 YFSETQ, per germline. CDR3 length: 16 residues. V was pared by 0 bases and J by 0 bases, with 12 bases between. About this clonotype itself: Its antigen is not known.

The study drew its healthy controls from blood bank volunteers in Maryland, USA. The authors made cDNA by 5'RACE with 10-nucleotide random UMIs. Over 170 million TCR-beta sequences from 15-18 subjects came out of each sequencing run. TCRdb reprocessed the 5' RACE reads via MiXCR and lists one record per CDR3 protein. The table records roughly 62,000 distinct CDR3 sequences, around 10% of them present only once. Sequencing was done on a sample of PBMCs. This receptor was identified in a man aged 55-75 years in good health. The chain couples TRBV5-1 to TRBJ1-1, with unresolved D. Written as DNA, the CDR3 is TGCGCCAGCAGCTTGGACCTCCCCGGGGTGAACACTGAAGCTTTCTTT. This encodes CASSLDLPGVNTEAFF.